This T cell receptor beta chain derives from a study of blood T cell repertoires in COVID-19 (dated by TCRdb to about 2020). Background on the whole study: The collaborator samples originated in the United States, Italy and Spain and spanned the acute and convalescent phases of COVID-19. Nearly every sample came with metadata listing a de-identified subject ID, COVID-19 status, age in years and sex. Samples came from the ongoing ImmuneRACE study (first 160 participants) plus 1,254 subjects from 6 global collaborators. Where available, HLA class I and class II types were obtained from metadata supplied by the sample provider rather than from assay-based typing. The repertoires were released in a freely available public database meant as a resource for research on the immune response to SARS-CoV-2. The dataset comprised deeply sampled blood TCRbeta repertoires from subjects exposed to, actively infected with, or recovered from COVID-19. The material from the prospective study consisted of cDNA or gDNA derived from T cells, B-cell-depleted T cells, or PBMCs.

Worth noting for this clone: The antigen it binds to is not known. Within one base of it there is no much larger clone, and no base qualities were kept.

TCRbeta CDR3 regions were amplified from genomic DNA by means of the immunoSEQ Assay, a bias-controlled multiplex PCR. In the source study's methods: Within the assay, amplification of reference gene primers was used to estimate how many nucleated cells each sample contained. Sequence reads were collapsed and filtered to measure the absolute abundance of every unique TCRbeta CDR3 rearrangement. Productive Simpson clonality was computed per sample as the square root of Simpson's diversity index over productive rearrangements. TCRdb stores this immuneACCESS table with in-frame sequences only. Part of the clones is absent; in the studies checked, under half of the shortfall reflects unresolved V genes, and no reason is known for the rest. V, J and clone size are those of that table, while D and trimming were read from the DNA. In all, the sample holds 170,000 or so clones, and approximately 88% of those were seen once. The ten largest account for about 14% of the sample.

Collaborating institutions collected whole blood in K2EDTA tubes following their own protocols. Collaborator samples were shipped for TCRbeta analysis as frozen whole blood, isolated PBMCs, or DNA extracted from either sample type. The junction shows trimming of 4 bases on V and 5 bases on J, and the gene matches do not reach 5 bases of it. The CDR3 contains 14 residues, cysteine and phenylalanine counted. Only the CDR3 portion is preserved as DNA: 42 bases, with reading frame beginning at the first base. CDR1 and CDR2, per the germline V gene, are SGHNT and YENEEA. The paper as a whole reports these results and caveats: The quantity of clinical and demographic metadata differed by source and by participant and was supplied without curation.

The sequencing input was peripheral blood. This clonotype originated in a man aged 18 to 30 with active or convalescent COVID-19. The V and J segments used are TRBV11-3 and TRBJ2-5; the junction holds 9 bases that match TRBD1. This receptor has the CDR3 CASSSGTGLETQYF. The DNA reads TGTGCCAGCAGCTCCGGGACAGGGCTCGAGACCCAGTACTTC.